This T cell receptor (beta chain) was identified in a study of PD-L1 blockade in urothelial cancer. Study at large: The median T cell count in blood samples was 140,000 to 150,000.

CDR3 length: 16 amino acids. V was clipped by 6 bases and J by 1 base, with 16 bases between them. CDR1 and CDR2 (germline): SNHLY, FYNNEI. Synthetic TCR analog templates were spiked into all PCRs individually. TCRdb's table, derived via immunoSEQ multiplex PCR, lists solely in-frame clones and lacks some. The sample shows around 40,000 clones, 86% of them seen only once. The time point: peripheral blood 6 weeks after treatment start. Samples spanned pretreatment and treatment, with 1 to 8 time points per patient. The clonotype originates from a man in his 60s with urothelial cancer. The sequenced sample was PBMCs, obtained around atezolizumab (anti-PD-L1) treatment. The rearrangement joins TRBV2 to TRBJ2-4; a weak D match, TRBD1 (6 bases). CDR3 DNA sequence: TGTGCCAGCAGGAATGACAGGCCAGGGGCCAAAAACATTCAGTACTTC. Its translation: CASRNDRPGAKNIQYF.